A single sample gave rise to the 22 T cell receptor beta chains below, sequenced in a study of beta chain features in type 1 diabetes (dated by TCRdb to 2016 to 2019). For these TCRs, the target antigens are not known. Library construction relied on the immunoSEQ multiplex PCR assay. The entire isolated RNA was reverse transcribed using the High Capacity cDNA Reverse Transcription Kit, and thus expressed TCRB transcripts were sequenced. The table was pulled from immuneACCESS by TCRdb, which kept in-frame rearrangements only. Such tables lose some clones; where checked, under half of the loss comes from unresolved V genes, and the rest has no known cause. The sample has roughly 730,000 clones on record, 13% of them singletons. About 0.02% of the sample comes from the top ten. Overall study results and their limits: In all four CD4+ subsets, TCRB CDR3 length was moderately but significantly shorter in type 1 diabetes patients.

Sequencing was performed on naive CD4+ T cells from blood. The cell subset or site label for this specimen denotes: true naive CD4+ T cells. The source of these receptors is a young man with type 1 diabetes.

The CDR3 loop reads CSGSRDDPDTQYF. CDR3 in DNA: TGCAGCGGAAGCCGGGACGATCCAGATACGCAGTATTTT. This chain links TRBV29-1 with TRBJ2-3; D could derive from TRBD1 or TRBD2 (5 bases each). The CDR3 length is 13 residues. Germline-derived CDR1 and CDR2 are SQVTM and ANQGSEA. V lost 7 bases, J lost 4 bases, and 15 bases lay in between.

The table lists this clone with a few counts. The V and J genes are TRBV29-1 and TRBJ1-1, with D perhaps matching TRBD1 (5 bases). In germline, CDR1 is SQVTM, CDR2 ANQGSEA. V dropped 4 bases and J dropped 1 base, with 10 bases sitting between them. The CDR3 spans 13 residues. This CDR3 is CSVGGRWNTEAFF. The CDR3 DNA sequence: TGCAGCGTTGGGGGACGTTGGAACACTGAAGCTTTCTTT.

This chain connects TRBV27 to TRBJ2-7; maybe TRBD1 (6 bases). V lost 5 bases and J lost 2, with 13 bases in between. This CDR3 is built from 14 residues. Germline V lookup: CDR1 MNHEY, CDR2 SMNVEV (reference sequence). The CDR3 sequence is CASSHETGTYEQYF. The CDR3 DNA follows: TGTGCCAGCAGTCACGAGACAGGAACCTACGAGCAGTACTTC.

This clone has more than one count but fewer than ten. This rearrangement joins TRBV19 to TRBJ1-1; TRBD1 is a possible D gene (6 bases). The CDR3 is 14 amino acids. Trimming took off 10 bases at V and 6 bases at J, with 21 bases between the two ends. Germline lookup yields CDR1 LNHDA and CDR2 SQIVND (reference sequence). The CDR3 reads CATSEGGVDPEAFF. The CDR3 region has the DNA TGTGCCACCTCCGAGGGGGGCGTTGATCCTGAAGCTTTCTTT.

In this sample, this clone turned up a few times. V is TRBV11-2 and J is TRBJ1-3; D unresolved. CDR3 length: 17 amino acids. Between the trimmed V and J ends, which lost 1 base and 2 bases, there was a span of 15 bases. The germline V gene encodes CDR1 SGHAT and CDR2 FQNNGV. In nucleotides, the CDR3 is TGTGCCAGCAGCTTAGCGATCGGCGGCGCCACTGGAAACACCATATATTTT. Translation gives CASSLAIGGATGNTIYF.

This clone was observed a handful of times. For the CDR3, the DNA is TGCGCCAGCAGTCCCTGGACAGCGGCCTACGAGCAGTACTTC. Its translation is CASSPWTAAYEQYF. This chain connects TRBV23-1 to TRBJ2-7; perhaps TRBD1 as D (6 bases). TRBV23-1 is noted as an ORF with a role that remains uncertain. The CDR3 sequence is 14 residues long. V was cut by 4 bases and J by 2 bases, with 12 bases left in between.

The chain carries TRBV10-3 and TRBJ1-3, with D unclear. V was shortened by 6 bases and J by 1 base, with 13 bases between the two germline ends. Per germline, CDR1 ENHRY and CDR2 SYGVKD. This CDR3 is built from 15 residues. CDR3 protein: CAISVGSLSGNTIYF. The CDR3, as DNA: TGTGCCATCAGCGTAGGCAGTCTGTCTGGAAACACCATATATTTT.

This clone has just a few counts. This chain joins TRBV4-1 and TRBJ2-5; TRBD2 agrees at 8 bases. The ends lost 5 bases at V and 2 bases at J; junction bases unmatched: 10. Germline V gene lookup returns CDR1 MGHRA and CDR2 YSYEKL. CDR3 length: 16 amino acids. The CDR3 here is CASSIRAGEPQETQYF. The CDR3 DNA sequence: TGCGCCAGCAGCATCCGAGCGGGGGAGCCACAAGAGACCCAGTACTTC.

This clone was counted between two and nine times. The chain carries TRBV5-7 and TRBJ1-1, with D uncertain. TRBV5-7 is known as an ORF, though its function is uncertain. This CDR3 spans 12 amino acids. The germline V and J ends were trimmed by 1 base and 8 bases, with 9 bases remaining between them. The CDR3 DNA reads TGTGCCAGCAGCTTGAGTAGCGTCGAAGCTTTCTTT. This translates into CASSLSSVEAFF.

This clone has just a few counts. The chain uses TRBV6-5 and TRBJ2-3; 7 nucleotides align to TRBD1. The CDR3 has 16 amino acids. Per germline, CDR1 MNHEY and CDR2 SVGAGI. Trimming cost V 0 bases and J 1 base; bases outside gene matches: 4. Here the CDR3 DNA reads TGTGCCAGCAGTTACTCGAAGGGGGCGCGCACAGATACGCAGTATTTT. It codes for CASSYSKGARTDTQYF.

The chain uses TRBV5-4 and TRBJ1-1, with D uncertain. Germline V gives CDR1 SGHNT, CDR2 YYREEE (reference sequence). This CDR3 region has 13 residues. The V end lost 0 bases, the J end lost 5 bases, and 8 bases lay between the germline ends. The CDR3 sequence is CASSLDGETEAFF. In DNA, the CDR3 is TGTGCCAGCAGCTTGGATGGTGAAACTGAAGCTTTCTTT.

The J gene is TRBJ2-7, the V gene TRBV2, with TRBD1 matching 7 bases. Germline V gives CDR1 SNHLY, CDR2 FYNNEI. Trimming took 3 bases from V and 2 from J; bases not matched to a gene: 7. This CDR3 has 15 amino acids. The CDR3 sequence is CASSEGQGVPYEQYF. The CDR3 region has the DNA TGTGCCAGCAGTGAGGGGCAGGGGGTACCCTACGAGCAGTACTTC. Drawing the rest from reference TRBV2 and TRBJ2-7, the complete variable domain is EPEVTQTPSHQVTQMGQEVILRCVPISNHLYFYWYRQILGQKVEFLVSFYNNEISEKSEIFDDQFSVERPDGSNFTLKIRSTKLEDSAMYFCASSEGQGVPYEQYFGPGTRLTVT.

The chain combines TRBV7-2 with TRBJ2-5, with D perhaps matching TRBD1 (6 bases). Trimming left V 3 bases short and J 5 bases short, with 13 bases between. The CDR3 runs to 14 residues. CDR1 is SGHTA, CDR2 FQGNSA, per germline. DNA of the CDR3: TGTGCCAGCAGCTTTTTGGACCAGGGGGAGACCCAGTACTTC. It translates to CASSFLDQGETQYF.

The V and J genes are TRBV9 and TRBJ1-1; TRBD1 agrees at 11 bases. The CDR3 covers 14 residues. The V gene end was trimmed by 5 bases and the J gene end by 3 bases; junction bases not matched to a gene: 3. CDR1 is SGDLS, CDR2 YYNGEE, per germline. CDR3 residues: CASRRGQGDTEAFF. The CDR3 DNA follows: TGTGCCAGCAGGAGGGGACAGGGGGACACTGAAGCTTTCTTT.

There are a few counts of this clone. The V gene is TRBV2, the J gene TRBJ2-7; TRBD1 is a possible D gene (5 bases). The germline gives CDR1 SNHLY, CDR2 FYNNEI. The CDR3 contains 13 residues. The V end was cut by 1 base, the J end by 3 bases, with 7 bases between. As DNA, the CDR3 is TGTGCCAGCAGTGAAGTCCAGGGCTACGAGCAGTACTTC. This sequence encodes CASSEVQGYEQYF. Full variable domain (rest looked up from reference TRBV2 and TRBJ2-7): EPEVTQTPSHQVTQMGQEVILRCVPISNHLYFYWYRQILGQKVEFLVSFYNNEISEKSEIFDDQFSVERPDGSNFTLKIRSTKLEDSAMYFCASSEVQGYEQYFGPGTRLTVT.

This clone was observed a handful of times. This chain joins TRBV5-1 and TRBJ2-1; D uncertain. Germline CDR1 reads SGHRS; CDR2 reads YFSETQ. V lost 1 base to trimming and J lost 8 bases, with 13 bases between them. This CDR3 comprises 14 residues. The CDR3 coding sequence is TGCGCCAGCAGCTTGTTAGCCGGGTACGATGAGCAGTTCTTC. Encoded protein: CASSLLAGYDEQFF.

The rearrangement uses TRBV7-2 and TRBJ2-5; D is perhaps TRBD1 or TRBD2 (5 bases each). CDR3 size: 14 residues. CDR1 is SGHTA, CDR2 FQGNSA, per germline. V gave up 5 bases and J gave up 5 bases, with 15 bases separating them. DNA for the CDR3: TGTGCCAGCAGCAGCCACGGGACGTACGAGACCCAGTACTTC. Amino acid sequence: CASSSHGTYETQYF.

The chain carries TRBV6-6 and TRBJ2-1; 14 nucleotides line up with TRBD2. The junction had 3 bases not matched to a gene; V was cut back by 6 bases and J by 8 bases. CDR1 and CDR2 from the germline V gene are MNHNY and SVGAGI (reference sequence). CDR3 length: 14 amino acids. DNA for the CDR3: TGTGCCAGCAGCGGGACTAGCGGGGGATATGAGCAGTTCTTC. This translates into CASSGTSGGYEQFF.

This clone was observed a few times. This rearrangement joins TRBV5-1 to TRBJ1-1; maybe TRBD1 (5 bases). The CDR3 runs to 13 residues. V was pared by 0 bases and J by 7 bases, with 10 bases between. The germline gives CDR1 SGHRS, CDR2 YFSETQ. The chain's CDR3 is CASSLVGTGEAFF. CDR3 sequence (DNA): TGCGCCAGCAGCTTGGTCGGGACCGGTGAAGCTTTCTTT. The whole variable domain, remainder taken from reference TRBV5-1 and TRBJ1-1, is KAGVTQTPRYLIKTRGQQVTLSCSPISGHRSVSWYQQTPGQGLQFLFEYFSETQRNKGNFPGRFSGRQFSNSRSEMNVSTLELGDSALYLCASSLVGTGEAFFGQGTRLTVV.

This clone was detected a few times. The same CDR3 arises from other DNA sequences in this sample as well. V gene TRBV9 combines with J gene TRBJ1-2; D might be TRBD1 (6 bases). The V and J ends lost 0 bases and 5 bases respectively, with 8 bases between them. The CDR3 covers 13 residues. Germline V gene lookup returns CDR1 SGDLS and CDR2 YYNGEE. This chain's CDR3 is CASSVEQGYGYTF. CDR3 nucleotide sequence: TGTGCCAGCAGCGTAGAACAGGGATATGGCTACACCTTC. The variable domain in full, with the rest retrieved from reference TRBV9 and TRBJ1-2, is DSGVTQTPKHLITATGQRVTLRCSPRSGDLSVYWYQQSLDQGLQFLIQYYNGEERAKGNILERFSAQQFPDLHSELNLSSLELGDSALYFCASSVEQGYGYTFGSGTRLTVV.

The chain is built from TRBV29-1 and TRBJ1-1, with D unclear. The CDR3 has 11 residues. Trimming removed 2 bases from V and 11 bases from J, with 12 bases in between. Germline V gene data show CDR1 as SQVTM and CDR2 as ANQGSEA. The DNA of the CDR3 is TGCAGCGTTGAAAGGGCAGAAGTGGCTTTCTTT. It codes for CSVERAEVAFF.

The rearrangement joins TRBV20-1 to TRBJ1-2; D gene unclear. The germline V gene has CDR1 DFQATT and CDR2 SNEGSKA (reference sequence). The CDR3 runs 11 residues. Trimming took 4 bases from V and 8 from J, leaving 11 bases between them. This chain's CDR3 is CSATRSKGYTF. For the CDR3, the DNA is TGCAGTGCTACCCGTTCGAAGGGCTACACCTTC.